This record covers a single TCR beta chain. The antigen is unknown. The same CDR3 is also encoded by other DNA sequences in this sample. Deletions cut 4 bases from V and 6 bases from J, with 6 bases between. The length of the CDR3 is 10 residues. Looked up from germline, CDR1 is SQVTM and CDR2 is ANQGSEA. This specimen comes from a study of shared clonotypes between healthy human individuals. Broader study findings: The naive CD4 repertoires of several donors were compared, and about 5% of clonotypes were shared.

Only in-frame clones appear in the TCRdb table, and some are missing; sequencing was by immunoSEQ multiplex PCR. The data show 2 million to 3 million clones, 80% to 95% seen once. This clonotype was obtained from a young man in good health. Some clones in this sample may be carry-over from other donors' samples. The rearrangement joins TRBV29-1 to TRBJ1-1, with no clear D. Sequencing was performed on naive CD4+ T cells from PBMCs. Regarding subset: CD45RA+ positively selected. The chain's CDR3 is CSVGGPEAFF. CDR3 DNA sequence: TGCAGCGTTGGGGGTCCTGAAGCTTTCTTT.